This T cell receptor (beta chain) was recovered during a study of blood T cell repertoires in COVID-19. Trimming shortened V by 6 bases and J by 0 bases, and 12 bases separated the two germline ends. Germline loops: CDR1 LNHDA, CDR2 SQIVND (reference sequence). The CDR3 is 16 amino acids. Method: immunoSEQ multiplex PCR; TCRdb's copy keeps in-frame clones and lacks some. The table has fewer than 250,000 clones, around 83% seen once. The sequence was collected from a man aged 40-49 years with acute or convalescent COVID-19. This chain joins TRBV19 and TRBJ1-6; D may be TRBD1 (6 bases). The sample comprised peripheral blood. CDR3 in DNA: TGTGCCAGTAGGCTAACAGGGAGCTCCTATAATTCACCCCTCCACTTT. As protein: CASRLTGSSYNSPLHF.